This T cell receptor (beta chain) appears in the sequencing data of a study of blood T cell repertoires in COVID-19. This CDR3 spans 13 amino acids. Germline V gene lookup returns CDR1 SGHDT and CDR2 YYEEEE. The V gene lost 5 bases and the J gene lost 7 bases, with 15 bases spanning the gap. Measured with immunoSEQ multiplex PCR; TCRdb has only the in-frame clones, and not every one. This table has some 130,000 clones, roughly two thirds appearing once. This clonotype originated in a woman aged 65 to 85 with acute or convalescent COVID-19. J is TRBJ1-2 and V is TRBV5-6; no clear D. Sequencing was carried out using peripheral blood. The CDR3 DNA sequence: TGTGCCAGCAGATATATGGGCCAGGCTGGCTACACCTTC. Translating gives CASRYMGQAGYTF. Full variable domain (rest looked up from reference TRBV5-6 and TRBJ1-2): DAGVTQSPTHLIKTRGQQVTLRCSPKSGHDTVSWYQQALGQGPQFIFQYYEEEERQRGNFPDRFSGHQFPNYSSELNVNALLLGDSALYLCASRYMGQAGYTFGSGTRLTVV.